This TCR beta chain appears in the sequencing data of a study of response to subunit inactivated influenza vaccine. Study-level results: After each seasonal influenza vaccination, few new T cells are recruited, the authors suggested.

To note about this clonotype: Its target is not known. The junction and the germline gene differ at one end; a read error may be behind it.

TCRdb re-analysed the RT-PCR reads in MiXCR, keeping a single row per CDR3 protein. Of around 520,000 distinct CDR3 sequences listed, over 25% were seen once; the top ten hold approximately 2%. CDR1 and CDR2 from the germline V gene are LGHDT and YNNKEL (reference sequence). This CDR3 has 14 residues. The sequence derives from a man in his fifties who received an inactivated influenza vaccine. Specimen: CD4+ T cells sorted from PBMCs, collected 4 to 6 days after vaccination. The rearrangement joins TRBV3-1 to TRBJ2-5; D is unresolved. The CDR3 is CASSQYESQETQYF. The CDR3 bases are TGTGCCAGCAGCCAATACGAAAGTCAAGAGACTCAGTACTTC.